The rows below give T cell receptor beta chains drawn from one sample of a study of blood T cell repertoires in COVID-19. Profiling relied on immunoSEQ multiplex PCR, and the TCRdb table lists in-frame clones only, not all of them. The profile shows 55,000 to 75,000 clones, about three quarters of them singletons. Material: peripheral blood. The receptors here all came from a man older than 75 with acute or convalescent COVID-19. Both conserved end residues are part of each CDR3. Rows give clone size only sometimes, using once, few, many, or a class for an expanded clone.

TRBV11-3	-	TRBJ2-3	CASSLEGVGTDTQYF
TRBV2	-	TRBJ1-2	CASRRQASSGGYTF
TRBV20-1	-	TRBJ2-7	CSASISHEQYF
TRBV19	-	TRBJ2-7	CASSSRLAASYEQYF
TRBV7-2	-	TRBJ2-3	CASSLGGGGRADTQYF
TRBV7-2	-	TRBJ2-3	CASSLVLAGPTDTQYF
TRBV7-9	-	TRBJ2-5	CASSSPTGYQETQYF
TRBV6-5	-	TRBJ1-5	CASRDSNQPQHF
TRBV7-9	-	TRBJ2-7	CASSFNSGSSYEQYF
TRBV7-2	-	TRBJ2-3	CASSNRGGPTTDTQYF
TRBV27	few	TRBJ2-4	CASSPPGLAKNIQYF
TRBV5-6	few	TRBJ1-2	CASSLGQGEGYTF
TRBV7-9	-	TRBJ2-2	CASSLGAVTTGELFF
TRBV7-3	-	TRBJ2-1	CASSSERGDEQFF
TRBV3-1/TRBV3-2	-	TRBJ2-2	CASSPGLAGLTGELFF
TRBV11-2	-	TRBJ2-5	CASSVSGLAIQETQYF
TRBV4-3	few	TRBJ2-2	CASSRLDGELFF
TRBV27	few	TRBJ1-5	CASSLWGQRNQPQHF
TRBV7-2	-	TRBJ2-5	CASSSVRGQQETQYF
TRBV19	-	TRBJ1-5	CASGGGQGADPYSNQPQHF
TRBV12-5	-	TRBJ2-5	CASAKQETQYF
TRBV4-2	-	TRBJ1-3	CASSRDGSSGNTIYF
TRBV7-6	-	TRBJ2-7	CASSSPFATSGRGEQYF
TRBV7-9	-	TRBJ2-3	CASSTGAGQISTDTQYF
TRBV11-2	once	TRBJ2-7	CASSLVRTGEQYF
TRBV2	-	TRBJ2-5	CASSEQRGRRETQYF
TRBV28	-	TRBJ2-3	CAISIGQITDTQYF
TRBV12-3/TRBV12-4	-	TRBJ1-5	CASSSGGGQPQHF
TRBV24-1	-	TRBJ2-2	CATSDPAGTSGRGNTGELFF
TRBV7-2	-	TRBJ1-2	CASSSFRTADNYGYTF
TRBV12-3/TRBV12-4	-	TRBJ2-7	CASSFGSYEQYF
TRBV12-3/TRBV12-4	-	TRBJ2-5	CASSYTVLETQYF
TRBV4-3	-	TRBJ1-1	CASSQGDRRGAFF
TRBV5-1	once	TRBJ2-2	CASSLAYTGELFF
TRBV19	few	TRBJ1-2	CASSRTGTYGYTF
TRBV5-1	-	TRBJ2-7	CASSFSTSNGEQYF
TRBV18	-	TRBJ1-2	CASSPRRDSYYGYTF
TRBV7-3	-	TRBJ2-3	CASSPTGEKDTQYF
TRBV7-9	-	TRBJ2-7	CASSPGWGAYEQYF
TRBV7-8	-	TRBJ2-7	CASSLQGGFYEQYF
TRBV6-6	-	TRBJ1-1	CASRYTDTEAFF
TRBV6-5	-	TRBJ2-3	CASSSIAADTQYF
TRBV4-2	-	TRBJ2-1	CASSLSGGADNEQFF
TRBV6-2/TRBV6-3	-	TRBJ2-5	CASSWTAFETQYF